This T cell receptor (beta chain) came from a study of cytomegalovirus exposure and HLA in healthy donors (dated 2017 in TCRdb). A note on the overall study: An earlier analysis of some 600 of the donors reported approximately 260 Gb of sequence data and 95 million to 140 million unique TCR beta sequences obtained from about 200 million T cells. An early release that covered around 590 HLA-typed donors contained approximately 300 gigabases of sequencing data and tens of millions of unique TCR sequences. Of the roughly 400 genotyped donors, roughly 85% fell in the genetic ancestry cluster associated with self-reported Caucasian donors. The aim of the study was to test whether cataloging public T cell receptors could identify signatures of past pathogen exposure. The study used immunosequencing to profile the T cell repertoires of 666 subjects and linked those repertoires to cytomegalovirus serostatus. A separate validation cohort of over a hundred different subjects was used in addition to the approximately 700-subject first cohort. To predict cytomegalovirus infection status, the study brought together high-throughput TCR immunosequencing, statistical association of individual TCRs with disease status, and machine learning. A later analysis re-analyzed previously published TCR beta repertoires from 666 donors and added high-resolution HLA genotyping to study TCR occurrence patterns. Rather than drawing on any new phenotypic data, the later analysis identified candidate immune exposures from TCR beta sequences and the way those sequences occurred across donors. An earlier analysis of more than 450 of the donors used high-throughput TCR beta sequencing to judge whether each TCR beta V gene segment behaved as functional or pseudogenic. Donor age, sex, ethnicity and CMV serostatus were collected together with the repertoire data. In a later genetic analysis, genome-wide SNP genotypes for about three fifths of the roughly 670 donors were used, and that subset was treated as a discovery cohort. All discovery cohort repertoires had been generated using a single sequencing platform. Both class I and class II loci were covered by HLA typing, at four-digit resolution. Typing coverage differed by locus: A, B, C, DRB1 and DQB1 were typed in roughly 620-640 donors, DQA1 in about 500, DPA1 in some 600, and DPB1 in about 450. A few DR-DQ haplotypes were treated as single units for association and clustering because of strong linkage in the cohort. Across 300 to 500 genotyped donors of the cohort, an average of about 240,000 unique TCR beta nucleotide sequences per donor were sequenced, and about a sixth of those sequences were non-productive. What the authors observed across the whole study: Correlated functional status among segregating V segments might be attributable to linkage disequilibrium, but an unknown experimental factor could not be ruled out. Because the 87-base-pair reads could not distinguish some IMGT-functional V segments, including TRBV6-2 and TRBV6-3, those segments were excluded. A cluster of highly shared sequence variants was judged likely to represent a technical artifact of the sequencing pipeline. When HLA alleles, especially DR and DQ, strongly co-occurred, attributing TCR associations to individual alleles was difficult. A later analysis found that HLA-associated TCR beta chains were more clonally expanded and had lower generation probabilities than equally common non-associated chains. While some public TCRs were present in many individuals, most TCR sequences turned up only very rarely across donors. The earlier analysis of 587 of the donors excluded some 15 rarely observed V segments, including chromosome 9 orphons, because counts were too low. A later analysis found that most CMV-associated TCR beta chains appeared HLA-restricted, with HLA associations seemingly driven largely by CMV exposure. In a later analysis, TCR association rates were found to vary across HLA loci, with the most associated TCRs seen for DRB1 alleles and the fewest for HLA-C alleles. Sequencing depth was assumed to be roughly uniform across donors in the presence/absence analyses, though that assumption may not hold. In a later genetic analysis, fewer N-insertions in productive TCRs were reported among donors in an Asian-associated ancestry cluster than the approximately 710-donor mean. In an earlier analysis of a few hundred of the donors, most TCR beta V segments were observed in productive rearrangements about 87% or about 30% of the time, broadly matching IMGT annotations. For the cohort, immune exposure information was limited to CMV serostatus. A further reported finding was that TCR beta sequences accurately predicted the HLA-A and HLA-B alleles for most subjects in the first cohort. The study listed 164 TCR beta chains as associated with cytomegalovirus. In a later analysis, some 17,000 TCR beta sequences were associated with specific HLA alleles at a false discovery rate of 0.05. HLA typing was unavailable for some donors at each locus, so association tests used only the typed subset. V-gene and J-gene trimming of TCR beta chains was associated with a missense DCLRE1C variant in a later genetic analysis, and the association was replicated in an independent cohort. Only TCR beta chains were sequenced in this cohort, and the absence of alpha or paired-chain data limited detectable features. The classifier was reported to diagnose cytomegalovirus status with high specificity and sensitivity in both the original and validation cohorts. The authors suggested that the approach could potentially be extended to other disease states and immunological phenotypes. Three of the identified cytomegalovirus-associated TCR beta chains were confirmed in vitro to be specific for cytomegalovirus antigens. Several of the top co-occurrence clusters appeared to be linked to parvovirus B19, influenza, CMV and Epstein-Barr virus, according to a later analysis.

Library prep was done by the immunoSEQ multiplex PCR assay. The multiplex PCR relied on a mix of 60 forward primers for TCR Vbeta segments and 13 reverse primers for TCR Jbeta segments. The CDR3 region of rearranged TCR beta genes was amplified from genomic DNA by a multiplex PCR assay. The Illumina HiSeq System was used to sequence the amplified TCR beta libraries as 87-base-pair reads. Regarding the original processing steps: A later analysis counted about 80 million unique TCR beta chains across the 700 or so repertoires, and some 11 million of these chains were shared by at least two donors. Raw reads were error-corrected and collapsed into unique sequences by a nearest-neighbor algorithm in which closely related sequences were merged to remove PCR and sequencing errors. V, D and J gene segments were assigned by aligning CDR3 sequences to IMGT reference sequences. For a sequence to be retained, at least a six-nucleotide match to both a V gene segment and a J gene segment was required. A rearrangement counted as productive if the CDR3 had no stop codons and remained in frame with V and J, and every other rearrangement counted as non-productive. Following IMGT convention, CDR3 was defined as the stretch from the second conserved V-encoded cysteine up to the conserved J-encoded phenylalanine. The earlier analysis of about 620 of the donors excluded sequences that lacked an unambiguous match to a single V gene segment. An earlier analysis of a few hundred of the donors called V segments functional above 56.7% productive rearrangements and segregating when the between-donor standard deviation exceeded 5%. A statistical classification framework was built for diagnosing cytomegalovirus status from the catalog of TCR beta chain sequences. A later analysis assigned V and J genes by comparing TCR nucleotide sequences with IMGT/GENE-DB human TR gene sequences. In a later analysis, CDR3 sequences and most-parsimonious VDJ recombination scenarios were assigned using the TCRdist pipeline. In a later analysis, every TCR beta chain was defined by the combination of its CDR3 amino acid sequence and its V-gene family, and reads without a unique V-gene family were dropped. As a way to deal with suspected cross-contamination and a sequencing artifact, a later analysis dropped 640 or so nucleotide sequences that were highly shared and had low generation probability. A later analysis calculated a clonal expansion index for each public chain from normalized within-repertoire ranks of inferred template counts. In a later analysis, generation probabilities were computed with a VDJ recombination model fitted to out-of-frame rearrangements, and the resulting probabilities were checked against IGoR. Hypergeometric tests were used in a later analysis to score TCR-TCR, TCR-HLA and TCR-CMV co-occurrence, with a repertoire-size bias correction applied to the TCR pairs. To estimate false discovery rates, a later analysis permuted the HLA or CMV assignments 20 times. A later analysis grouped co-occurring TCRs with DBSCAN, adding TCRdist sequence similarity when clustering within HLA-allele-positive subsets. For co-occurrence clustering, repertoires with fewer than 30,000 or more than 120,000 public chains were excluded, along with a handful of repertoires with anomalous nucleotide sharing. In its TCRdb copy, this immuneACCESS table keeps in-frame sequences only and misses some clones. Where compared with another copy, unresolved V genes explain less than half of these, and the others have no known cause. V and J calls and clone size are copied from that table; D and trimming were computed from the DNA. Recorded for this sample are over 100,000 clones; approximately 74% of them occurred a single time. Jointly, the top ten make up 7.3% of the sample.

Concerning this clone: The target of this receptor is not known. Qualities for individual bases were not recorded, and no much larger clone is one base off.

The cohort was made up of under 800 healthy bone marrow donors. At the time of sampling, every cohort member was nominally healthy, though immune exposures that went unrecorded were likely present. The donor tested CMV seronegative and was one of the 352 seronegative cohort members. Each donor provided a peripheral blood sample, and peripheral blood mononuclear cells were used for TCR beta sequencing. The Qiagen DNeasy Blood Extraction Kit was used to extract genomic DNA from the blood cell samples. Trimming removed 0 bases from V and 5 bases from J, leaving 10 bases between the germline ends. The CDR3 runs 14 residues from the cysteine to the phenylalanine. Just CDR3 DNA is preserved here, 42 bases in frame from base 1. CDR1 and CDR2, per the germline V gene (reference sequence), are LNHNV and YYDKDF.

The sample comprised PBMCs. This sequence originates from a male donor in good health and CMV-seronegative. The chain is assembled from TRBV15 and TRBJ2-5, and the D gene may be TRBD1, 6 bases matching. The nucleotide sequence reads as follows: TGTGCCACCAGCAGAGATGTGGGGGCCGAGACCCAGTACTTC. This translates into CATSRDVGAETQYF.